These T cell receptor beta chains were read from a single sample in a study of blood T cell repertoires in COVID-19. This table comes from immunoSEQ multiplex PCR, and its TCRdb copy is limited to in-frame clones, with some not included. This table has about 160,000 clones, approximately 86% appearing once. Sequenced material: peripheral blood. These receptors all stem from a man aged 65 to 79 with acute or convalescent COVID-19. CDR3s include the opening cysteine and the closing phenylalanine or tryptophan. A D gene is named only where the DNA matches it firmly. Size tells how often a clone was seen (once, few, many) or the class of an expanded clone, and some rows leave it out.

- | TRBJ2-6 | TRBV29-1 | TRBD1 | TGCAGCGTTGACACCTCCGGGACAGGGACCAACGTCCTGACTTTC | CSVDTSGTGTNVLTF
once | TRBJ2-3 | TRBV28 | - | TGTGCCAGCAGTTTGGGGGGGCTCCAAGGAACGACGCAGTATTTT | CASSLGGLQGTTQYF
- | TRBJ2-1 | TRBV27 | TRBD2 | TGTGCCAGCAGTCCCGGACTAGCGGCCGGTGAGCAGTTCTTC | CASSPGLAAGEQFF
- | TRBJ1-2 | TRBV19 | TRBD1 | TGTGCCAGTACCCCCTCAGGGGGGATCACCCGTGGCTACACCTTC | CASTPSGGITRGYTF
- | TRBJ1-5 | TRBV2 | - | TGTGCCAGCAGATCACTCCGGACAGGCAATCAGCCCCAGCATTTT | CASRSLRTGNQPQHF
once | TRBJ2-5 | TRBV19 | TRBD1 | TGTGCCAGTAGTAGGACAGGGAAACAAGAGACCCAGTACTTC | CASSRTGKQETQYF
- | TRBJ2-1 | TRBV11-1 | - | TGTGCCAGCAGCCTCGGGACTTCCAGCTCCTACAATGAGCAGTTCTTC | CASSLGTSSSYNEQFF
once | TRBJ2-5 | TRBV7-7 | TRBD2 | TGTGCTAGCAGCTGGGGACTAGCGGGAGGGAAAGAGACCCAGTACTTC | CASSWGLAGGKETQYF
- | TRBJ2-2 | TRBV12-3/TRBV12-4 | - | TGTGCCAGCAGTCCCTTTCGTGCCGGGGAGCTGTTTTTT | CASSPFRAGELFF
- | TRBJ1-3 | TRBV9 | - | TGTGCCAGCAGCGTAGAGTGGCATCCTGGAAACACCATATATTTT | CASSVEWHPGNTIYF
- | TRBJ2-1 | TRBV18 | TRBD1 | TGTGCCAGCTCACCGACACAGGGGGTTGGAAATGAGCAGTTCTTC | CASSPTQGVGNEQFF
- | TRBJ2-7 | TRBV5-3 | TRBD1 | TGTGCCAGAAGCTTGTTAGACAGGGAGTTTTCCTACGAGCAGTACTTC | CARSLLDREFSYEQYF
- | TRBJ2-1 | TRBV20-1 | TRBD2 | TGCAGTGCTAGTTTAGCGGGAGTTGGCTACAATGAGCAGTTCTTC | CSASLAGVGYNEQFF
- | TRBJ2-7 | TRBV7-9 | TRBD2 | TGTGCCAGCAGCGTTGGGGCGGGAGTCGAGCAGTACTTC | CASSVGAGVEQYF
- | TRBJ2-3 | TRBV7-3 | - | TGTGCCAGCAGCTTAAGCGGGGTTATCACAGATACGCAGTATTTT | CASSLSGVITDTQYF
- | TRBJ2-7 | TRBV7-2 | TRBD2 | TGTGCCAGCAGCTTAGCCGCGGGAGCGACTTCCTACGAGCAGTACTTC | CASSLAAGATSYEQYF
- | TRBJ1-1 | TRBV19 | - | TGTGCCAGTAGTATGTCGCGGGAGAACACTGAAGCTTTCTTT | CASSMSRENTEAFF
- | TRBJ1-2 | TRBV29-1 | TRBD1 | TGCAGCGTTGGACAGGGAGTCTATGGCTACACCTTC | CSVGQGVYGYTF
- | TRBJ2-3 | TRBV19 | - | TGTGCCAGTAGTATAGGAGGAGGGCAAGATACGCAGTATTTT | CASSIGGGQDTQYF
- | TRBJ1-2 | TRBV2 | - | TGTGCCAGCCCCCGGCAGGGTCCTTTGGATGGCTACACCTTC | CASPRQGPLDGYTF